This T cell receptor (beta chain) emerged from a study of blood T cell repertoires in COVID-19. Original handling: Reference gene primer amplification in the assay estimated nucleated cell counts. Libraries were prepared by immunoSEQ multiplex PCR; TCRdb keeps only in-frame clonotypes and omits some of them. That table supplies the V and J calls and clone size; D and trimming were determined from the DNA. This sample has approximately 74,000 clones, with 80% to 95% found just once. CDR1 and CDR2 from the germline V gene are SGHAT and FQNNGV. The CDR3 consists of 15 residues. V was clipped by 0 bases and J by 5 bases; unmatched bases: 0.

The sequenced sample consisted of peripheral blood. The chain carries TRBV11-2 and TRBJ2-1, with TRBD2 matching 11 bases. This receptor was taken from a woman in her sixties or seventies with active COVID-19. CDR3 residues: CASSLEGLADNEQFF. DNA of the CDR3: TGTGCCAGCAGCTTAGAGGGACTAGCGGACAATGAGCAGTTCTTC. Variable domain in full (rest from reference TRBV11-2 and TRBJ2-1): EAGVAQSPRYKIIEKRQSVAFWCNPISGHATLYWYQQILGQGPKLLIQFQNNGVVDDSQLPKDRFSAERLKGVDSTLKIQPAKLEDSAVYLCASSLEGLADNEQFFGPGTRLTVL.